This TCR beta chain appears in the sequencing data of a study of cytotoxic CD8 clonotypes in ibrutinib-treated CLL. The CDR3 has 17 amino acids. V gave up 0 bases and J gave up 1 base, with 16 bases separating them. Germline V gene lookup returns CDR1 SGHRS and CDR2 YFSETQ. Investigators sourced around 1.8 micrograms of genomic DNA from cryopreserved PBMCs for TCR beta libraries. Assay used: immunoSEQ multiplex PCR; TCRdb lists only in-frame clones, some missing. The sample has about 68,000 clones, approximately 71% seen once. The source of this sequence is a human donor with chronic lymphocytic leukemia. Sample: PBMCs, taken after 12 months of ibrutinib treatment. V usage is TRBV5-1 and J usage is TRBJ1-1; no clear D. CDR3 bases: TGCGCCAGCAGCTTGGCGGCACACAGCGCCGGGAACACTGAAGCTTTCTTT. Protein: CASSLAAHSAGNTEAFF.